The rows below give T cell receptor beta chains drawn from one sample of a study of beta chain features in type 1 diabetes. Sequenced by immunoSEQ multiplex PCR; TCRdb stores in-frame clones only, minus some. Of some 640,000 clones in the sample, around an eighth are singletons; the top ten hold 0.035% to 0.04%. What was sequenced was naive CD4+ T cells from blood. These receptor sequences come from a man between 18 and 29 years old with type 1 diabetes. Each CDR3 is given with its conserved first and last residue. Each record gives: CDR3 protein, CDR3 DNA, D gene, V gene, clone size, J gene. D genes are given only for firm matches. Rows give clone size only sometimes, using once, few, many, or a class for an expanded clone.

CDR3: CASSPPLYSGPKRETQYF
DNA: TGTGCCAGCTCACCACCGTTGTATAGCGGGCCCAAGAGGGAGACCCAGTACTTC
D: TRBD2
V: TRBV18
size: NA
J: TRBJ2-5

CDR3: CASSPDRAYNEQFF
DNA: TGTGCCAGCAGTCCGGACAGGGCCTACAATGAGCAGTTCTTC
D: TRBD1
V: TRBV28
size: NA
J: TRBJ2-1

CDR3: CAWSWGDRPYEQYF
DNA: TGTGCCTGGTCCTGGGGGGACAGGCCCTACGAGCAGTACTTC
D: TRBD1
V: TRBV30
size: few
J: TRBJ2-7

CDR3: CVAGTGDRGRKYF
DNA: TGTGTCGCTGGGACAGGGGACCGCGGCCGGAAGTATTTT
D: TRBD1
V: TRBV30
size: NA
J: TRBJ2-3

CDR3: CASSLVAQPRQPQHF
DNA: TGTGCCAGCAGCTTAGTCGCACAGCCCCGTCAGCCCCAGCATTTT
D: NA
V: TRBV7-2
size: few
J: TRBJ1-5

CDR3: CASSQDRRRNEQFF
DNA: TGTGCCAGCAGCCAGGACAGGCGTAGGAATGAGCAGTTCTTC
D: TRBD1
V: TRBV5-4
size: NA
J: TRBJ2-1

CDR3: CATSRGRASTDTQYF
DNA: TGTGCCACCAGCAGGGGCAGGGCAAGCACAGATACGCAGTATTTT
D: NA
V: TRBV15
size: few
J: TRBJ2-3

CDR3: CASSLRQGPNSPLHF
DNA: TGTGCCAGCAGCCTTCGACAGGGTCCTAATTCACCCCTCCACTTT
D: TRBD1
V: TRBV7-9
size: few
J: TRBJ1-6

CDR3: CASSVGTNSKTYEQYF
DNA: TGTGCCAGCAGCGTAGGGACAAACTCTAAAACCTACGAGCAGTACTTC
D: NA
V: TRBV9
size: NA
J: TRBJ2-7

CDR3: CASSQAPRTATGELFF
DNA: TGTGCCAGCAGCCAAGCCCCCAGGACAGCCACCGGGGAGCTGTTTTTT
D: NA
V: TRBV14
size: few
J: TRBJ2-2

CDR3: CASSVDVGNGYTF
DNA: TGTGCCAGCAGCGTAGACGTTGGAAATGGCTACACCTTC
D: NA
V: TRBV9
size: NA
J: TRBJ1-2

CDR3: CASSRQSRVNEKLFF
DNA: TGCGCCAGCAGCCGTCAGAGTAGGGTTAATGAAAAACTGTTTTTT
D: NA
V: TRBV4-3
size: NA
J: TRBJ1-4

CDR3: CASTKIGGTSEQYF
DNA: TGTGCCAGCACAAAAATCGGTGGCACTAGCGAGCAGTACTTC
D: NA
V: TRBV6-6
size: NA
J: TRBJ2-7

CDR3: CASSQPWTSNLAKNIQYF
DNA: TGCGCCAGCAGCCAACCCTGGACTTCCAACCTCGCCAAAAACATTCAGTACTTC
D: NA
V: TRBV4-1
size: few
J: TRBJ2-4

CDR3: CASSYQGGGQPQHF
DNA: TGTGCCAGCAGTTACCAGGGGGGCGGGCAGCCCCAGCATTTT
D: TRBD1
V: TRBV6-5
size: NA
J: TRBJ1-5

CDR3: CASSPKNIQYF
DNA: TGTGCCAGCTCACCAAAAAACATTCAGTACTTC
D: NA
V: TRBV18
size: NA
J: TRBJ2-4

CDR3: CASRLAGGPVNEQFF
DNA: TGCGCCAGCAGACTAGCGGGAGGGCCGGTGAATGAGCAGTTCTTC
D: TRBD2
V: TRBV5-1
size: few
J: TRBJ2-1

CDR3: CASSLGLVDTQYF
DNA: TGTGCCAGCAGCTTGGGTCTCGTAGATACGCAGTATTTT
D: NA
V: TRBV7-9
size: few
J: TRBJ2-3

CDR3: CASSPYREIGGYTF
DNA: TGTGCCAGCAGCCCATACAGGGAGATTGGGGGCTACACCTTC
D: NA
V: TRBV7-2
size: NA
J: TRBJ1-2

CDR3: CASRGDTQYF
DNA: TGTGCCAGCAGGGGAGATACGCAGTATTTT
D: NA
V: TRBV11-2
size: few
J: TRBJ2-3

CDR3: CASSLGPHTDTQYF
DNA: TGTGCCAGCAGCCTAGGACCTCACACAGATACGCAGTATTTT
D: NA
V: TRBV9
size: NA
J: TRBJ2-3

CDR3: CASSHEPQDRAGFTGELFF
DNA: TGCGCCAGCAGCCACGAACCCCAGGACAGAGCGGGATTCACCGGGGAGCTGTTTTTT
D: NA
V: TRBV4-1
size: NA
J: TRBJ2-2

CDR3: CASTPAGRDKNIQYF
DNA: TGTGCCAGCACCCCCGCAGGACGGGACAAAAACATTCAGTACTTC
D: NA
V: TRBV6-5
size: few
J: TRBJ2-4

CDR3: CASSWVNNEQFF
DNA: TGCGCCAGCAGCTGGGTCAACAATGAGCAGTTCTTC
D: NA
V: TRBV5-1
size: NA
J: TRBJ2-1

CDR3: CAWADTEAFF
DNA: TGTGCCTGGGCTGACACTGAAGCTTTCTTT
D: NA
V: TRBV30
size: NA
J: TRBJ1-1

CDR3: CAIKPGQGTNEQFF
DNA: TGTGCCATCAAACCGGGACAGGGGACTAATGAGCAGTTCTTC
D: TRBD1
V: TRBV10-3
size: few
J: TRBJ2-1

CDR3: CASSSTGTPEETQYF
DNA: TGCGCCAGCAGCTCTACCGGGACCCCAGAAGAGACCCAGTACTTC
D: NA
V: TRBV5-1
size: NA
J: TRBJ2-5

CDR3: CASSLERTGGSGYTF
DNA: TGTGCCAGCAGCTTAGAGAGGACAGGGGGAAGTGGCTACACCTTC
D: TRBD1
V: TRBV7-2
size: few
J: TRBJ1-2